Shown below are 29 T cell receptor beta chains from a single sample sequenced in a study of blood T cell repertoires in COVID-19 (dated by TCRdb to between 2020 and 2021). Library generation was performed with the immunoSEQ multiplex PCR assay. Entries here come from immuneACCESS through TCRdb and include only in-frame sequences with V and J called. Some clones fail to appear in such tables; in the studies checked, an unresolved V gene covers under half of the shortfall, and the cause of the remainder is unknown. The sample table holds roughly 100,000 clones, of which about 90% were seen once. 3.5% of the sample belongs to the ten largest clones. The specimen sequenced was peripheral blood. These receptors all come from a woman in her sixties or seventies with acute or convalescent COVID-19.

The chain has TRBV27 and TRBJ2-6, with 9 nucleotides matching TRBD1. V gave up 10 bases and J gave up 4 bases; unmatched junction bases: 17. This CDR3 region has 18 residues. In germline, CDR1 is MNHEY, CDR2 SMNVEV (reference sequence). CDR3 region: CATGRVGTGIVGANVLTF. CDR3 bases: TGTGCCACCGGTAGAGTTGGGACAGGGATCGTCGGGGCCAACGTCCTGACTTTC.

The chain couples TRBV5-1 to TRBJ2-1, with D maybe TRBD2 (5 bases). The V and J ends lost 4 bases and 0 bases respectively, with 11 bases between them. Per the germline V gene, CDR1 is SGHRS and CDR2 is YFSETQ. The CDR3 has 15 amino acids. CDR3 sequence reads: CASSGLQSSYNEQFF. CDR3 sequence (DNA): TGCGCCAGCAGCGGACTCCAAAGCTCCTACAATGAGCAGTTCTTC.

The chain uses TRBV6-2 or TRBV6-3 and TRBJ2-5; tentative D call: TRBD1 (5 bases). The CDR3 sequence is 17 residues long. Germline assignment: CDR1 MNHEY and CDR2 SVGEGT. Deletions cut 6 bases from V and 7 bases from J, with 27 bases between. In DNA, the CDR3 is TGTGCCAGCAGCCTTCCTCAGGGATCGGTCTTTATCGGGACCCAGTACTTC. Translating it yields CASSLPQGSVFIGTQYF.

V and J are TRBV5-5 and TRBJ1-1; weak D call: TRBD1 (5 bases). Trimming pared 4 bases from V and 1 base from J, leaving 5 bases between. This CDR3 spans 12 amino acids. Germline-derived CDR1 and CDR2 are SGHKS and YYEKEE (reference sequence). The CDR3 loop reads CASSGQNTEAFF. The CDR3 DNA follows: TGTGCCAGCAGCGGACAGAACACTGAAGCTTTCTTT. Using reference TRBV5-5 and TRBJ1-1 for the parts outside the CDR3, the full variable domain is DAGVTQSPTHLIKTRGQQVTLRCSPISGHKSVSWYQQVLGQGPQFIFQYYEKEERGRGNFPDRFSARQFPNYSSELNVNALLLGDSALYLCASSGQNTEAFFGQGTRLTVV.

V usage is TRBV12-2 and J usage is TRBJ1-2; the DNA was not compared with TRBD1, the D call given in the table. TRBV12-2 is classified as a pseudogene. The CDR3 sequence is 15 residues long. CDR3 residues: CASRSRDTEPYGYTF. The DNA for the CDR3 is TGTGCAAGTCGCTCTCGGGACACGGAACCCTATGGCTACACCTTC.

The V call is TRBV13, the J call TRBJ2-1, with D unclear. Trimming shortened V by 2 bases and J by 1 base, and 18 bases separated the two germline ends. Germline V gene sequence: CDR1 PRHDT, CDR2 FYEKMQ (reference sequence). The CDR3 length is 18 residues. The CDR3 here is CASSLQPQLSSSYNEQFF. The CDR3 bases are TGTGCCAGCAGCTTACAGCCACAACTAAGCTCGTCCTACAATGAGCAGTTCTTC. The whole variable domain, filled in from reference TRBV13 and TRBJ2-1, reads AAGVIQSPRHLIKEKRETATLKCYPIPRHDTVYWYQQGPGQDPQFLISFYEKMQSDKGSIPDRFSAQQFSDYHSELNMSSLELGDSALYFCASSLQPQLSSSYNEQFFGPGTRLTVL.

V and J are TRBV28 and TRBJ1-4; D call uncertain. This CDR3 is built from 15 residues. Germline CDR1 is MDHEN and CDR2 is SYDVKM. Trimming left V 4 bases short and J 5 bases short, with 14 bases between. Written as DNA, the CDR3 is TGTGCCAGCAGTTCAGACGGGTTAAGAAATGAAAAACTGTTTTTT. Translated: CASSSDGLRNEKLFF.

This chain connects TRBV27 to TRBJ2-1; tentative D call: TRBD2 (6 bases). CDR1 is MNHEY and CDR2 is SMNVEV in the germline V gene (reference sequence). V lost 5 bases, J lost 4 bases, and 12 bases lay in between. The CDR3 length is 14 residues. The CDR3 nucleotides read TGTGCCAGCAGTCCCGGGGCGGGGTACAATGAGCAGTTCTTC. Its protein product is CASSPGAGYNEQFF.

V gene TRBV10-1 combines with J gene TRBJ2-1; D not certain. Germline V CDR1 and CDR2: WNHNN, SYGVQD (reference sequence). Trimming cost V 3 bases and J 0 bases, with 18 bases left between them. This CDR3 is 18 amino acids long. CDR3 sequence reads: CASSEMRSKVRSYNEQFF. CDR3 nucleotide sequence: TGCGCCAGCAGTGAAATGCGGAGTAAGGTCCGCTCCTACAATGAGCAGTTCTTC.

This clone was recorded once. The V gene is TRBV19, the J gene TRBJ1-1; the match to TRBD1 covers 7 bases. Germline values: CDR1 LNHDA, CDR2 SQIVND (reference sequence). V lost 3 bases and J lost 8; bases outside the gene matches: 15. The CDR3 runs 16 residues. The CDR3 here is CASSIRQGGGSAEAFF. The DNA of the CDR3 is TGTGCCAGTAGTATCCGACAGGGTGGAGGATCTGCGGAAGCTTTCTTT.

V and J are TRBV24-1 and TRBJ1-2; D is unclear. The CDR3 runs to 14 residues. From germline, CDR1 is KGHDR and CDR2 SFDVKD. V shed 1 base and J shed 8 bases, with 13 bases lying between them. CDR3 sequence (DNA): TGTGCCACCAGTGATTTAGGATATGGGCGCGGCTACACCTTC. As protein: CATSDLGYGRGYTF.

The chain couples TRBV6-5 to TRBJ2-3, with 7 bases matching TRBD1. CDR1 is MNHEY, CDR2 SVGAGI, per germline. The CDR3 loop spans 12 amino acids. Trimming took 6 bases from V and 12 from J; bases not matched to a gene: 9. The CDR3 sequence is CASSQSRDRQYF. CDR3 sequence (DNA): TGTGCCAGCAGCCAATCCCGGGACAGACAGTATTTT.

The J gene is TRBJ2-3, the V gene TRBV19; D is unresolved. There are 13 residues in the CDR3. Germline CDR1 and CDR2: LNHDA and SQIVND (reference sequence). Deletions cut 3 bases from V and 6 bases from J, with 10 bases between. The CDR3, as DNA: TGTGCCAGTAGTATCGGGTTTGCGGATACGCAGTATTTT. Protein sequence: CASSIGFADTQYF.

This rearrangement joins TRBV5-1 to TRBJ2-7, with a possible D match to TRBD1 (5 bases). The CDR3 contains 14 residues. Trimming removed 4 bases at V and 3 bases at J, with 14 bases between. Germline V gives CDR1 SGHRS, CDR2 YFSETQ. The CDR3 region is CASSLATANYEQYF. As DNA, the CDR3 is TGCGCCAGCAGCCTCGCGACAGCCAACTACGAGCAGTACTTC.

The sample holds one count of this clone. The rearrangement uses TRBV6-5 and TRBJ2-4, with D perhaps matching TRBD1 (5 bases). Germline V gene sequence: CDR1 MNHEY, CDR2 SVGAGI. The CDR3 runs to 15 residues. Deletions cut 0 bases from V and 4 bases from J, with 10 bases between. CDR3 sequence reads: CASSYSVDRKNIQYF. The CDR3 region has the DNA TGTGCCAGCAGTTACTCGGTTGACAGAAAAAACATTCAGTACTTC.

The CDR3 sequence is CASSIERAGQRSYEQYF. CDR3 in DNA: TGTGCCAGTAGTATAGAAAGGGCGGGACAGAGATCCTACGAGCAGTACTTC. This chain connects TRBV19 to TRBJ2-7; TRBD1 is a possible D gene (7 bases). Germline loops: CDR1 LNHDA, CDR2 SQIVND (reference sequence). Trimming shortened V by 0 bases and J by 1 base, and 16 bases separated the two germline ends. This CDR3 spans 17 amino acids. Full variable domain (missing parts from reference TRBV19 and TRBJ2-7): DGGITQSPKYLFRKEGQNVTLSCEQNLNHDAMYWYRQDPGQGLRLIYYSQIVNDFQKGDIAEGYSVSREKKESFPLTVTSAQKNPTAFYLCASSIERAGQRSYEQYFGPGTRLTVT.

The chain has TRBV6-2 or TRBV6-3 and TRBJ2-3, with unresolved D. The germline gives CDR1 MNHEY, CDR2 SVGEGT. The V end lost 0 bases, the J end lost 5 bases, and 6 bases lay between the germline ends. The CDR3 covers 13 residues. The CDR3 region has the DNA TGTGCCAGCAGTTACTCGTCCCTAGATACGCAGTATTTT. Translating gives CASSYSSLDTQYF.

This chain uses TRBV7-9 with TRBJ2-7; weak D call: TRBD2 (5 bases). There are 12 residues in the CDR3. The V gene's germline CDR1 is SEHNR and CDR2 FQNEAQ (reference sequence). The V end was cut by 3 bases, the J end by 7 bases, with 10 bases between. The CDR3 coding sequence is TGTGCCAGCAGCTTGGACTCAGCAGAGCAGTACGTC. It encodes CASSLDSAEQYV.

This clone has only one observation. This chain links TRBV15 with TRBJ1-1; possibly TRBD1 for D (5 bases). In germline, CDR1 is LNHNV, CDR2 YYDKDF (reference sequence). With 0 bases removed from V and 3 bases from J, the gap between germline ends came to 20 bases. The CDR3 is 18 residues long. CDR3 nucleotides: TGTGCCACCAGCAGAGATTGGTGGGGCGTGGGGGAGGACACTGAAGCTTTCTTT. This gives the protein CATSRDWWGVGEDTEAFF. Together with reference TRBV15 and TRBJ1-1, the CDR3 gives the full variable domain: DAMVIQNPRYQVTQFGKPVTLSCSQTLNHNVMYWYQQKSSQAPKLLFHYYDKDFNNEADTPDNFQSRRPNTSFCFLDIRSPGLGDTAMYLCATSRDWWGVGEDTEAFFGQGTRLTVV.

This rearrangement joins TRBV5-6 to TRBJ2-3, with 8 bases matching TRBD2. From germline, CDR1 is SGHDT and CDR2 YYEEEE. The trim removed 4 bases at V and 2 bases at J, leaving 6 bases unmatched. This CDR3 is built from 15 residues. The CDR3 bases are TGTGCCAGCAGCGAGGGACTAGAGCACACAGATACGCAGTATTTT. This translates into CASSEGLEHTDTQYF. Complete variable domain (other parts from reference TRBV5-6 and TRBJ2-3): DAGVTQSPTHLIKTRGQQVTLRCSPKSGHDTVSWYQQALGQGPQFIFQYYEEEERQRGNFPDRFSGHQFPNYSSELNVNALLLGDSALYLCASSEGLEHTDTQYFGPGTRLTVL.

The rearrangement joins TRBV27 to TRBJ2-1; 9 bases fit TRBD1. This CDR3 has 17 residues. The V gene end was trimmed by 4 bases and the J gene end by 9 bases; junction bases not matched to a gene: 16. The germline V gene has CDR1 MNHEY and CDR2 SMNVEV (reference sequence). The chain's CDR3 is CASSSWAGTGLSSEQFF. The CDR3 DNA reads as TGTGCCAGCAGTTCATGGGCCGGGACAGGGTTGTCGAGTGAGCAGTTCTTC.

V gene TRBV21-1 combines with J gene TRBJ1-2; TRBD1 was called by the table and not checked on the DNA. TRBV21-1 is marked as a pseudogene. The CDR3 has 15 amino acids. CDR3 in DNA: TGTGCCAGCAGCAAAGGGGGACAGGGGCCCATAGGTTACACCTTC. Its translation: CASSKGGQGPIGYTF.

This rearrangement joins TRBV5-4 to TRBJ1-1; the D gene is possibly TRBD1 (6 bases). V was clipped by 1 base and J by 2 bases, with 12 bases between them. Germline V gives CDR1 SGHNT, CDR2 YYREEE (reference sequence). The CDR3 contains 15 residues. CDR3 sequence reads: CASSLPTGENTEAFF. The CDR3 region has the DNA TGTGCCAGCAGCTTGCCGACAGGAGAAAACACTGAAGCTTTCTTT.

The chain joins TRBV7-8 to TRBJ2-5, with D possibly being TRBD1 (6 bases). Germline V gene lookup returns CDR1 SGHVS and CDR2 FQNEAQ. The CDR3 extends over 14 amino acids. Trimming left V 3 bases short and J 2 bases short, with 10 bases between. Written as DNA, the CDR3 is TGTGCCAGCAGCTTGCTCAGGGGACAAGAGACCCAGTACTTC. This gives the protein CASSLLRGQETQYF.

The chain has TRBV19 and TRBJ2-6, with TRBD1 identical over 7 bases. This CDR3 is built from 15 residues. Germline V gene sequence: CDR1 LNHDA, CDR2 SQIVND (reference sequence). J was trimmed by 2 bases and V by 2 bases; bases with no gene match: 0. DNA of the CDR3: TGTGCCAGTAGTATAACAGGGGCTGGGGCCAACGTCCTGACTTTC. It specifies CASSITGAGANVLTF.

V gene TRBV2 combines with J gene TRBJ1-1, with D unresolved. V was pared by 7 bases and J by 0 bases, with 12 bases between. Germline assignment: CDR1 SNHLY and CDR2 FYNNEI. The CDR3 covers 14 residues. CDR3 in amino acids: CASKEEQLNTEAFF. The CDR3 DNA follows: TGTGCCAGCAAGGAGGAGCAGCTGAACACTGAAGCTTTCTTT.

This clone was picked up one time. V and J are TRBV6-6 and TRBJ1-5; 8 nucleotides agree with TRBD1. Germline V lookup: CDR1 MNHNY, CDR2 SVGAGI (reference sequence). V dropped 5 bases and J dropped 2; count of bases not matched to a gene: 2. CDR3 size: 14 residues. The CDR3, as DNA: TGTGCCAGCAGTACGACAGGGGGCAATCAGCCCCAGCATTTT. Its protein is CASSTTGGNQPQHF.

The CDR3 is CATSRGTSGMKDTGELFF. The CDR3 DNA follows: TGTGCCACCAGCAGGGGGACTAGCGGGATGAAGGACACCGGGGAGCTGTTTTTT. The genes are TRBV15 and TRBJ2-2; 13 bases fit TRBD2. The CDR3 totals 18 residues. V shed 3 bases and J 3 bases; nucleotides not matched to a gene: 7. CDR1 is LNHNV, CDR2 YYDKDF, per germline (reference sequence).

The V gene is TRBV30, the J gene TRBJ1-2; a weak D match, TRBD1 (5 bases). V was trimmed by 2 bases and J by 5 bases, leaving 9 bases between them. CDR1 GTSNPN and CDR2 SVGIG come from the germline V gene (reference sequence). The CDR3 has 12 residues. Here the CDR3 DNA reads TGTGCCTGGAGTTATACAGGTTATGGCTACACCTTC. Protein product: CAWSYTGYGYTF.